The 26 T cell receptor beta chains presented below share a single source sample, sequenced in a study of cytomegalovirus exposure and HLA in healthy donors. Researchers ran the PCR with 60 Vbeta and 13 Jbeta primers. Clones were read by immunoSEQ multiplex PCR, and TCRdb kept only the in-frame ones, dropping some. The sample carries some 130,000 clones, approximately 80% recorded once. The sample comprised PBMCs. These receptors all come from a male donor in good health and CMV-seropositive.

J is TRBJ2-7 and V is TRBV27; D call uncertain. Germline V gene sequence: CDR1 MNHEY, CDR2 SMNVEV (reference sequence). V gave up 2 bases and J gave up 3 bases, with 11 bases separating them. This CDR3 has 14 amino acids. The DNA for the CDR3 is TGTGCCAGCAGTTTAATGTCTGGCGGCTACGAGCAGTACTTC. This encodes CASSLMSGGYEQYF.

This clone has only a few counts. This sequence joins TRBV18 and TRBJ2-5; the D is unclear. The CDR3 extends over 13 amino acids. Germline CDR1 is KGHSH and CDR2 is LQKENI. V was trimmed by 0 bases and J by 1 base, leaving 3 bases between them. The CDR3 nucleotides read TGTGCCAGCTCACCACCGGCCCAAGAGACCCAGTACTTC. It specifies CASSPPAQETQYF.

CDR3 amino acids: CASSPPGTRSNEQFF. The CDR3 DNA follows: TGTGCCAGCAGCCCACCCGGGACTAGGTCAAATGAGCAGTTCTTC. The chain couples TRBV7-2 to TRBJ2-1; 8 positions agree with TRBD2. The CDR3 contains 15 residues. Germline V gene data show CDR1 as SGHTA and CDR2 as FQGNSA. V shed 5 bases, J shed 7 bases, and the junction held 10 bases outside the gene matches.

The rearrangement uses TRBV7-9 and TRBJ2-5, with D perhaps TRBD2 (7 bases). V lost 5 bases, J lost 4 bases, and 26 bases lay in between. This CDR3 has 18 amino acids. In germline, CDR1 is SEHNR, CDR2 FQNEAQ (reference sequence). The CDR3 region is CASSPRGLLGGLGETQYF. In nucleotides, the CDR3 is TGTGCCAGCAGCCCCCGTGGTTTGCTGGGGGGGCTTGGAGAGACCCAGTACTTC.

This sequence joins TRBV7-9 and TRBJ1-1; possible D gene TRBD1, 6 bases. Germline CDR1 SEHNR, CDR2 FQNEAQ (reference sequence). Between the trimmed V and J ends, which lost 5 bases and 7 bases, there was a span of 17 bases. This CDR3 has 14 residues. CDR3 protein: CASSPKGEGYEAFF. CDR3 nucleotide sequence: TGTGCCAGCAGCCCGAAGGGGGAGGGATATGAAGCTTTCTTT.

V gene TRBV2 combines with J gene TRBJ2-4; D may be TRBD2 (5 bases). CDR1 is SNHLY and CDR2 is FYNNEI in the germline V gene. The germline V and J ends were trimmed by 4 bases and 13 bases, with 14 bases remaining between them. This CDR3 is 12 amino acids long. CDR3 nucleotides: TGTGCCAGCAGTGGTCCGGGATTGGAGCAGTACTTC. It specifies CASSGPGLEQYF.

This chain uses TRBV9 with TRBJ1-1; the D gene is possibly TRBD1 (6 bases). The V gene's germline CDR1 is SGDLS and CDR2 YYNGEE. The CDR3 runs 15 residues. Trimming cost V 3 bases and J 2 bases, with 14 bases left between them. The CDR3 reads CASSAGGQANTEAFF. Written as DNA, the CDR3 is TGTGCCAGCAGCGCCGGGGGGCAGGCCAACACTGAAGCTTTCTTT.

This chain connects TRBV30 to TRBJ1-1; 7 bases fit TRBD1. J lost 5 bases, V lost 3 bases, and 9 bases had no gene match. The CDR3 is made up of 14 amino acids. Germline CDR1 is GTSNPN and CDR2 is SVGIG (reference sequence). CDR3 residues: CAWSAETGETEAFF. The DNA for the CDR3 is TGTGCCTGGAGCGCAGAAACAGGGGAGACTGAAGCTTTCTTT.

V is TRBV4-3 and J is TRBJ2-2; 10 nucleotides align to TRBD1. The germline V gene encodes CDR1 LGHNA and CDR2 YSLEER. The CDR3 runs to 14 residues. The V gene end was trimmed by 4 bases and the J gene end by 6 bases; junction bases not matched to a gene: 2. In nucleotides, the CDR3 is TGCGCCAGCAGCCGACAGGGGGCGGCCGGGGAGCTGTTTTTT. Amino acids: CASSRQGAAGELFF.

This sequence joins TRBV21-1 and TRBJ2-7; the DNA was not used to check the table's D call, TRBD1. TRBV21-1 is designated a pseudogene. CDR3 length: 13 amino acids. CDR3 residues: CASARRGRYEQYF. Written as DNA, the CDR3 is TGTGCCAGCGCCAGGAGGGGGCGATACGAGCAGTACTTC.

DNA of the CDR3: TGTGCAAGTCGCTTAGGTCCCGGTGGCAGGGGAAGCCATAGCAATCAGCCCCAGCATTTT. Encoded protein: CASRLGPGGRGSHSNQPQHF. The chain carries TRBV12-2 and TRBJ1-5; the table's TRBD1 call for D was not verified on the DNA. TRBV12-2 constitutes a pseudogene. The CDR3 spans 20 residues.

CDR3 loop: CASSFNSLNEKLFF. CDR3 DNA sequence: TGCGCCAGCAGCTTCAACAGTCTTAATGAAAAACTGTTTTTT. The V gene is TRBV5-1, the J gene TRBJ1-4; D unresolved. CDR3 length: 14 residues. Germline V gene sequence: CDR1 SGHRS, CDR2 YFSETQ. V lost 2 bases and J 4 bases, leaving 9 bases between the germline ends.

This chain links TRBV6-5 with TRBJ1-2; unclear D gene. The CDR3 extends over 13 amino acids. Germline assignment: CDR1 MNHEY and CDR2 SVGAGI. V was shortened by 5 bases and J by 4 bases, with 11 bases between the two germline ends. CDR3 nucleotides: TGTGCCAGCAGTGAATCGTCCAGCTATGGCTACACCTTC. Translation: CASSESSSYGYTF.

The CDR3: CASSLGRGRRAFF. The CDR3 DNA reads as TGTGCCAGCAGCTTAGGGAGGGGGCGAAGGGCTTTCTTT. The rearrangement links TRBV7-2 to TRBJ1-1, with TRBD1 identical over 7 bases. J lost 11 bases, V lost 1 base, and 7 bases had no gene match. The CDR3 is made up of 13 amino acids. The germline V gene has CDR1 SGHTA and CDR2 FQGNSA. Using reference TRBV7-2 and TRBJ1-1 for the parts outside the CDR3, the full variable domain is GAGVSQSPSNKVTEKGKDVELRCDPISGHTALYWYRQSLGQGLEFLIYFQGNSAPDKSGLPSDRFSAERTGGSVSTLTIQRTQQEDSAVYLCASSLGRGRRAFFGQGTRLTVV.

The chain joins TRBV25-1 to TRBJ2-5; D not resolved. The CDR3 contains 13 residues. V shed 3 bases and J shed 3 bases, with 8 bases lying between them. Germline V gives CDR1 MGHDK, CDR2 SYGVNS. The CDR3 protein is CASSETPEETQYF. The CDR3 nucleotides are TGTGCCAGCAGTGAGACTCCCGAAGAGACCCAGTACTTC.

This clone has only one observation. This chain connects TRBV6-5 to TRBJ1-2; 8 bases are shared with TRBD1. V gave up 2 bases and J gave up 8 bases; unmatched junction bases: 7. The CDR3 length is 14 residues. The germline V gene encodes CDR1 MNHEY and CDR2 SVGAGI. CDR3 protein: CASSYDRGSVGYTF. The CDR3 bases are TGTGCCAGCAGTTACGACAGGGGATCGGTAGGCTACACCTTC.

This clone came up a few times. The chain combines TRBV5-1 with TRBJ2-2; 7 bases are a match to TRBD1. The CDR3 runs to 15 residues. The V and J ends lost 3 bases and 5 bases, in that order; junction bases with no gene match: 7. Germline V gene data show CDR1 as SGHRS and CDR2 as YFSETQ. In DNA form, the CDR3 reads TGCGCCAGCAGCTCCAGACAGGGTGGTACCGGGGAGCTGTTTTTT. Its translation: CASSSRQGGTGELFF.

This sequence joins TRBV7-2 and TRBJ2-1; 8 bases are a match to TRBD2. Germline CDR1 is SGHTA and CDR2 is FQGNSA. CDR3 size: 14 residues. With V trimmed by 5 bases and J by 8 bases, 8 bases remained unmatched. This CDR3 reads CASSPPGLGYEQFF. As DNA, the CDR3 is TGTGCCAGCAGCCCCCCGGGACTAGGATATGAGCAGTTCTTC. Complete variable domain (other parts from reference TRBV7-2 and TRBJ2-1): GAGVSQSPSNKVTEKGKDVELRCDPISGHTALYWYRQSLGQGLEFLIYFQGNSAPDKSGLPSDRFSAERTGGSVSTLTIQRTQQEDSAVYLCASSPPGLGYEQFFGPGTRLTVL.

The V call is TRBV7-2, the J call TRBJ2-7; 8 nucleotides align to TRBD2. CDR3 length: 15 residues. CDR1 is SGHTA, CDR2 FQGNSA, per germline. The trim removed 6 bases at V and 0 bases at J, leaving 7 bases unmatched. Written as DNA, the CDR3 is TGTGCCAGCAGACTAACTAGCGGCTTCTCCTACGAGCAGTACTTC. Protein product: CASRLTSGFSYEQYF.

Comment on this clone: At one boundary the junction diverges from the germline segment, which might be a read error. The rearrangement uses TRBV7-9 and TRBJ1-1; possibly TRBD1 for D (5 bases). Germline CDR1 SEHNR, CDR2 FQNEAQ (reference sequence). This CDR3 contains 14 residues. This CDR3 reads CASSLTNRNTEAFF. For the CDR3, the DNA is TGTGCCAGCAGCTTAACTAACAGGAACACCGAAGCTTTCTTT.

The chain is built from TRBV28 and TRBJ1-1; D possibly corresponds to TRBD1 (5 bases). The CDR3 has 12 residues. Trimming left V 8 bases short and J 1 base short, with 8 bases between. The germline V gene encodes CDR1 MDHEN and CDR2 SYDVKM. CDR3 sequence (DNA): TGTGCCAGCCATACAGGGAACACTGAAGCTTTCTTT. Translated: CASHTGNTEAFF.

V gene TRBV25-1 combines with J gene TRBJ2-3, with D possibly matching TRBD1 (5 bases). The CDR3 extends over 13 amino acids. The germline V gene has CDR1 MGHDK and CDR2 SYGVNS. Trimming left V 6 bases short and J 4 bases short, with 11 bases between. CDR3 protein: CASRPRAPDTQYF. In DNA form, the CDR3 reads TGTGCCAGCAGGCCCAGGGCCCCAGATACGCAGTATTTT.

CDR3 protein: CASSVAGGQGNEQFF. The DNA for the CDR3 is TGTGCCAGCAGCGTAGCGGGGGGGCAGGGCAATGAGCAGTTCTTC. The chain is built from TRBV9 and TRBJ2-1; TRBD2 aligns across 8 bases. The V and J ends lost 0 bases and 6 bases, in that order; junction bases with no gene match: 5. The CDR3 sequence is 15 residues long. The germline V gene encodes CDR1 SGDLS and CDR2 YYNGEE. The full variable domain, rest sourced from reference TRBV9 and TRBJ2-1, is DSGVTQTPKHLITATGQRVTLRCSPRSGDLSVYWYQQSLDQGLQFLIQYYNGEERAKGNILERFSAQQFPDLHSELNLSSLELGDSALYFCASSVAGGQGNEQFFGPGTRLTVL.

This chain uses TRBV19 with TRBJ2-2; D possibly corresponds to TRBD2 (5 bases). Trimming took 8 bases from V and 4 from J, leaving 17 bases between them. This CDR3 is built from 15 residues. Germline values: CDR1 LNHDA, CDR2 SQIVND (reference sequence). For the CDR3, the DNA is TGTGCCAGTTCCCCGACTACAGACCTCACCGGGGAGCTGTTTTTT. Translated: CASSPTTDLTGELFF.

The V call is TRBV9, the J call TRBJ2-1; 10 bases agree with TRBD1. There are 18 residues in the CDR3. J gave up 5 bases and V 3 bases, and 14 bases lay outside the gene matches. Germline V gives CDR1 SGDLS, CDR2 YYNGEE. CDR3 bases: TGTGCCAGCAGCGGGGTAGACCGGGACAGGGGACGGAACAATGAGCAGTTCTTC. This codes for CASSGVDRDRGRNNEQFF. Complete variable domain (other parts from reference TRBV9 and TRBJ2-1): DSGVTQTPKHLITATGQRVTLRCSPRSGDLSVYWYQQSLDQGLQFLIQYYNGEERAKGNILERFSAQQFPDLHSELNLSSLELGDSALYFCASSGVDRDRGRNNEQFFGPGTRLTVL.

This chain links TRBV13 with TRBJ1-1; D is uncertain. V gave up 5 bases and J gave up 1 base, with 8 bases separating them. The CDR3 contains 13 residues. Germline values: CDR1 PRHDT, CDR2 FYEKMQ (reference sequence). In DNA form, the CDR3 reads TGTGCCAGCAGCCTACCCCCGAACACTGAAGCTTTCTTT. Its protein product is CASSLPPNTEAFF.